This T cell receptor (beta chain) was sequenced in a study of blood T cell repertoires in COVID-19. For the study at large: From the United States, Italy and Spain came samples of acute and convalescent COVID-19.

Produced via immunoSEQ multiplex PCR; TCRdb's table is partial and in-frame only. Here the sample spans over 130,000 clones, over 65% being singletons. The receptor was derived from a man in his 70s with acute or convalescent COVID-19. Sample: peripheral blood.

CDR3 amino acids: CASSPTGANTEAFF. CDR3 in DNA: TGTGCCAGCTCACCGACAGGGGCTAACACTGAAGCTTTCTTT. J is TRBJ1-1 and V is TRBV18, with TRBD1 matching over 8 bases. V lost 3 bases, J lost 2 bases, and 2 bases stayed unmatched. From germline, CDR1 is KGHSH and CDR2 LQKENI. The CDR3 has 14 residues.